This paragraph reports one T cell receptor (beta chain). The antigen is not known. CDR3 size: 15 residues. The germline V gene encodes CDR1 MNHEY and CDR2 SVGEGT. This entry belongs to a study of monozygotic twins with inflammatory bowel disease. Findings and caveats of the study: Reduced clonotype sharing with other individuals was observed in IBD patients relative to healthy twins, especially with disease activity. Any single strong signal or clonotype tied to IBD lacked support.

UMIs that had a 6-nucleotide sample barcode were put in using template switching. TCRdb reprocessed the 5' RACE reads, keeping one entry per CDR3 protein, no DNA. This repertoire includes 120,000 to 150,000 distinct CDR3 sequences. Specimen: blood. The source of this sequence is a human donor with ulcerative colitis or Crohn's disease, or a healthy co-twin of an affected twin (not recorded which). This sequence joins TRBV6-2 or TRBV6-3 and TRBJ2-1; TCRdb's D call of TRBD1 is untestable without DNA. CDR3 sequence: CASSRMGQGVGEQFF.